These 2 T cell receptor beta chains originate from one sample sequenced in a study of CD8+CD57+ T cells in acquired aplastic anemia. Patients chosen for sequencing had shown CD8+CD57+ cell expansion by flow cytometry. It was genomic DNA that served as the template for profiling TCR beta VDJ and CDR3. TCRdb re-called the reads with MiXCR, one entry per CDR3 protein. The profile shows 250,000 to 350,000 distinct CDR3 sequences, about three fifths of them singletons. The specimen sequenced was sorted CD4+, CD8+, or CD8+CD57+ T cells (not recorded which) from PBMCs. Every receptor here comes from a human donor with aplastic anemia.

This clonotype was observed many times. The rearrangement joins TRBV3-1 to TRBJ1-1; perhaps TRBD1 as D (6 bases). From germline, CDR1 is LGHDT and CDR2 YNNKEL (reference sequence). Trimming took 4 bases from V and 7 from J, leaving 13 bases between them. The CDR3 is 13 amino acids. The CDR3 region has the DNA TGTGCCAGCAGCCCTATACAGGGAGGTGAAGCTTTCTTT. Amino acid sequence: CASSPIQGGEAFF. The full variable domain, rest sourced from reference TRBV3-1 and TRBJ1-1, is DTAVSQTPKYLVTQMGNDKSIKCEQNLGHDTMYWYKQDSKKFLKIMFSYNNKELIINETVPNRFSPKSPDKAHLNLHINSLELGDSAVYFCASSPIQGGEAFFGQGTRLTVV.

In its sample, this clonotype was seen a few times. The genes are TRBV29-1 and TRBJ1-1, with 7 bases lining up with TRBD1. V lost 5 bases to trimming and J lost 10 bases; unmatched junction nucleotides: 13. The germline CDR1 and CDR2 sequences are SQVTM and ANQGSEA. The CDR3 has 13 amino acids. In nucleotides, the CDR3 is TGCAGCGTTATATGGGGACAGCGAAGTGGAGCTTTCTTT. Its protein is CSVIWGQRSGAFF. The full variable domain, in which reference TRBV29-1 and TRBJ1-1 provide the parts outside the CDR3, is SAVISQKPSRDICQRGTSLTIQCQVDSQVTMMFWYRQQPGQSLTLIATANQGSEATYESGFVIDKFPISRPNLTFSTLTVSNMSPEDSSIYLCSVIWGQRSGAFFGQGTRLTVV.